The entry below describes one T cell receptor (beta chain). Its antigen is unidentified. The V gene's germline CDR1 is KGHSH and CDR2 LQKENI. The V end was cut by 5 bases, the J end by 5 bases, with 13 bases between. The CDR3 contains 14 residues. Libraries for TCRalpha and TCRbeta carried sample barcodes and unique molecular identifiers via 5'RACE. TCRdb re-derived calls from the 5' RACE reads in MiXCR, one entry per CDR3 protein. The top ten clones hold about 3.8% of a sample with around 150,000 distinct CDR3 sequences, 11% of them seen once. This specimen belongs to a study of T-cell memory formation after mild COVID-19. In the study overall: Largely, TCR clusters stayed within a single donor. General observations from the study: Second-wave clones that peaked on day 37 lacked confirmed SARS-CoV-2 specificity.

The sample taken for sequencing was PBMCs or a T cell subset sorted from them (not recorded which). The chain is built from TRBV18 and TRBJ1-5, with no clear D. This TCR came from a man aged 18 to 29 who had mild COVID-19 (a few samples of this study predate the infection). Cell type and time point are not known. DNA of the CDR3: TGTGCCAGCTCATCGAGCGGGCGGGATCAGCCCCAGCATTTT. Translation gives CASSSSGRDQPQHF.